Described below is a single T cell receptor beta chain sequence and its context. Clones were read by immunoSEQ multiplex PCR, and TCRdb kept only the in-frame ones, dropping some. The sample records over a million clones, roughly 96% being singletons. The data are from a study of shared clonotypes between healthy human individuals. The CDR3 totals 14 residues. The germline gives CDR1 SEHNR, CDR2 FQNEAQ (reference sequence). The TCR comes from a man aged 25-45 years in good health. The sequenced sample was naive CD4+ T cells sorted from blood. As to subset: CD45RA+ positively selected. The V and J genes are TRBV7-9 and TRBJ1-5; D call uncertain. CDR3 loop: CATTASAQAQPQHF. The CDR3 coding sequence is TGTGCAACCACCGCGTCCGCCCAGGCGCAGCCCCAGCATTTT.